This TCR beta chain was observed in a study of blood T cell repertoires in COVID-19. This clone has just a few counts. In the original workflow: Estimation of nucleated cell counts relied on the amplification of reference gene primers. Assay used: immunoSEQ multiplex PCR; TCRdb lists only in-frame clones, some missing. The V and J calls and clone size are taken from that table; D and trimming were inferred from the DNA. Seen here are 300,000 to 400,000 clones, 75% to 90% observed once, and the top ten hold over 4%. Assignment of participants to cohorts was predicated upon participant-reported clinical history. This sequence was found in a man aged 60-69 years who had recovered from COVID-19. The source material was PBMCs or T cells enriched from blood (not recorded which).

CDR3 in amino acids: CASSGLGPGYEQFF. In DNA, the CDR3 is TGTGCCAGCAGCGGACTAGGGCCCGGCTACGAGCAGTTCTTC. The chain recombines TRBV9 with TRBJ2-1; tentative D call: TRBD2 (6 bases). Per the germline V gene, CDR1 is SGDLS and CDR2 is YYNGEE. The CDR3 is made up of 14 amino acids. The V end lost 3 bases, the J end lost 10 bases, and 17 bases lay between the germline ends.